The 20 T cell receptor beta chains presented below share a single source sample, sequenced in a study of cytomegalovirus exposure and HLA in healthy donors. Primers: 60 Vbeta forward and 13 Jbeta reverse. TCRdb keeps only in-frame clones here, not all; method: immunoSEQ multiplex PCR. The sample includes approximately 84,000 clones, 75% of them seen just once. Sequenced input: PBMCs. These receptors were collected from a man aged 40-49 years in good health and CMV-seronegative.

The chain joins TRBV2 to TRBJ2-7; D is perhaps TRBD2 (7 bases). The CDR3 loop spans 14 amino acids. Germline assignment: CDR1 SNHLY and CDR2 FYNNEI. Between the trimmed V and J ends, which lost 4 bases and 3 bases, there was a span of 13 bases. The CDR3 DNA sequence: TGTGCCAGCAGTGTGGCGGGGGCCGGCTACGAGCAGTACTTC. Translating gives CASSVAGAGYEQYF.

V is TRBV30 and J is TRBJ2-2, with D possibly being TRBD2 (5 bases). Germline V CDR1 and CDR2: GTSNPN, SVGIG (reference sequence). The CDR3 loop spans 15 amino acids. Trimming removed 0 bases at V and 6 bases at J, with 14 bases between. In nucleotides, the CDR3 is TGTGCCTGGAGTGTAGGAGTGGGCGGGTCCGGGGAGCTGTTTTTT. As protein: CAWSVGVGGSGELFF.

V usage is TRBV9 and J usage is TRBJ1-2; 10 bases are a match to TRBD1. The CDR3 extends over 14 amino acids. V was clipped by 1 base and J by 11 bases; unmatched bases: 8. Per germline, CDR1 SGDLS and CDR2 YYNGEE. The CDR3 sequence is CASSVPGQGFTYTF. CDR3 sequence (DNA): TGTGCCAGCAGCGTACCGGGACAGGGGTTTACATACACCTTC. The entire variable domain, with the rest obtained from reference TRBV9 and TRBJ1-2, is as follows: DSGVTQTPKHLITATGQRVTLRCSPRSGDLSVYWYQQSLDQGLQFLIQYYNGEERAKGNILERFSAQQFPDLHSELNLSSLELGDSALYFCASSVPGQGFTYTFGSGTRLTVV.

This clone was seen once. The V call is TRBV11-2, the J call TRBJ2-1; D is ambiguous. The germline V gene encodes CDR1 SGHAT and CDR2 FQNNGV. This CDR3 is 15 amino acids long. V lost 2 bases to trimming and J lost 0 bases, with 8 bases between them. The CDR3 DNA sequence: TGTGCCAGCAGCTTACCCGCAGGCTCCTACAATGAGCAGTTCTTC. It translates to CASSLPAGSYNEQFF.

The chain carries TRBV19 and TRBJ1-5; D not resolved. Germline V gene sequence: CDR1 LNHDA, CDR2 SQIVND (reference sequence). Deletions cut 4 bases from V and 3 bases from J, with 7 bases between. The CDR3 has 13 residues. CDR3 sequence reads: CASSTRINQPQHF. The DNA for the CDR3 is TGTGCCAGTAGTACCAGAATCAATCAGCCCCAGCATTTT.

The rearrangement uses TRBV27 and TRBJ1-6, with D possibly TRBD1 on 5 matching bases. CDR1 is MNHEY, CDR2 SMNVEV, per germline (reference sequence). CDR3 size: 16 residues. Between the trimmed V and J ends, which lost 2 bases and 7 bases, there was a span of 15 bases. Here the CDR3 reads CASSLPGRVGNSPLHF. DNA of the CDR3: TGTGCCAGCAGTTTACCCGGCAGGGTAGGGAATTCACCCCTCCACTTT.

This clone was detected a few times. This sequence joins TRBV5-1 and TRBJ1-1, with a weak D call TRBD1 (5 bases). V gave up 4 bases and J gave up 6 bases, with 16 bases separating them. The CDR3 totals 14 residues. The germline gives CDR1 SGHRS, CDR2 YFSETQ. The DNA for the CDR3 is TGCGCCAGCAGCATGGGGGTGGGGAGCTCTGAAGCTTTCTTT. Protein: CASSMGVGSSEAFF.

The V gene is TRBV6-5, the J gene TRBJ2-7; 8 nucleotides line up with TRBD1. This CDR3 is built from 13 residues. After removal of 2 bases from V and 6 bases from J, the junction contained 3 bases not matched to a gene. Germline V CDR1 and CDR2: MNHEY, SVGAGI. The CDR3 is CASSYTGQGEQYF. The CDR3 DNA reads as TGTGCCAGCAGTTACACCGGACAGGGCGAGCAGTACTTC.

V and J are TRBV19 and TRBJ1-5; D uncertain. Germline V gives CDR1 LNHDA, CDR2 SQIVND (reference sequence). V was shortened by 4 bases and J by 15 bases, with 16 bases between the two germline ends. The CDR3 runs 12 residues. The CDR3 DNA reads as TGTGCCAGTAGTAATGAGGGCGGTTCTTGGCATTTT. It translates to CASSNEGGSWHF.

This clone was counted only a few times. This chain connects TRBV7-8 to TRBJ2-2; the match to TRBD1 covers 7 bases. The CDR3 sequence is 14 residues long. With V trimmed by 4 bases and J by 4 bases, 3 bases remained unmatched. CDR1 is SGHVS, CDR2 FQNEAQ, per germline. DNA for the CDR3: TGTGCCAGCAGCTCGACAGGGCTCACCGGGGAGCTGTTTTTT. Translated: CASSSTGLTGELFF.

The gene calls are TRBV25-1 and TRBJ1-6; D gene uncertain. Per germline, CDR1 MGHDK and CDR2 SYGVNS. V was trimmed by 4 bases and J by 6 bases, leaving 10 bases between them. The CDR3 spans 14 residues. CDR3 residues: CASSAGSSNSPLHF. CDR3 coding DNA: TGTGCCAGCAGTGCCGGGAGTAGTAATTCACCCCTCCACTTT.

The rearrangement joins TRBV5-1 to TRBJ1-2; 7 nucleotides align to TRBD1. CDR1 and CDR2 (germline): SGHRS, YFSETQ. V shed 3 bases and J 4 bases; nucleotides not matched to a gene: 3. The CDR3 length is 13 residues. CDR3 nucleotides: TGCGCCAGCAGCTCAGACAGGGCCTATGGCTACACCTTC. It specifies CASSSDRAYGYTF. Filled out from reference TRBV5-1 and TRBJ1-2, the complete variable domain reads KAGVTQTPRYLIKTRGQQVTLSCSPISGHRSVSWYQQTPGQGLQFLFEYFSETQRNKGNFPGRFSGRQFSNSRSEMNVSTLELGDSALYLCASSSDRAYGYTFGSGTRLTVV.

The chain carries TRBV9 and TRBJ2-6; 9 bases are a match to TRBD1. V lost 4 bases to trimming and J lost 2 bases; unmatched junction nucleotides: 7. Germline-derived CDR1 and CDR2 are SGDLS and YYNGEE. The CDR3 has 17 amino acids. The DNA for the CDR3 is TGTGCCAGCAGCCCTAGGGACAGGGTTGCTGGGGCCAACGTCCTGACTTTC. Its protein product is CASSPRDRVAGANVLTF.

The chain links TRBV29-1 to TRBJ2-7, with TRBD1 identical over 7 bases. Germline CDR1 SQVTM, CDR2 ANQGSEA. The CDR3 has 13 residues. J was trimmed by 2 bases and V by 5 bases; bases with no gene match: 6. CDR3 loop: CSVLTGVTYEQYF. DNA for the CDR3: TGCAGCGTTTTAACAGGGGTCACCTACGAGCAGTACTTC.

The V call is TRBV6-5, the J call TRBJ2-2, with 11 bases fitting TRBD1. The V gene end was trimmed by 6 bases and the J gene end by 6 bases; junction bases not matched to a gene: 3. Germline assignment: CDR1 MNHEY and CDR2 SVGAGI. The CDR3 runs 14 residues. CDR3 sequence (DNA): TGTGCCAGCAGGGGACAGGGGGGATCCGGGGAGCTGTTTTTT. This sequence encodes CASRGQGGSGELFF.

A few counts support this clone. V and J are TRBV19 and TRBJ1-5; the match to TRBD1 covers 9 bases. V gave up 5 bases and J gave up 4 bases; unmatched junction bases: 3. The CDR3 extends over 14 amino acids. Per the germline V gene, CDR1 is LNHDA and CDR2 is SQIVND (reference sequence). This CDR3 reads CASSQGQGNQPQHF. CDR3 nucleotides: TGTGCCAGTAGTCAAGGACAGGGGAATCAGCCCCAGCATTTT.

The chain links TRBV27 to TRBJ2-7; 7 bases are shared with TRBD1. CDR1 is MNHEY and CDR2 is SMNVEV in the germline V gene (reference sequence). The ends lost 5 bases at V and 2 bases at J; junction bases unmatched: 3. The CDR3 length is 13 residues. CDR3 bases: TGTGCCAGCAGTACAGGGGCCCCCTACGAGCAGTACTTC. Its translation: CASSTGAPYEQYF.

As DNA, the CDR3 is TGTGCCAGCAGCCGTGACAGAGGGACAGGGAGCGACTATGGCTACACCTTC. Translated: CASSRDRGTGSDYGYTF. The V and J genes are TRBV28 and TRBJ1-2, with 9 nucleotides matching TRBD1. Germline V CDR1 and CDR2: MDHEN, SYDVKM. Losses at the gene ends were 6 bases for V and 3 bases for J; bases not matched to a gene: 14. The CDR3 covers 17 residues.

This clone came up once. The V gene is TRBV6-1, the J gene TRBJ2-7; weak D call: TRBD1 (8 bases). Per the germline V gene, CDR1 is MNHNS and CDR2 is SASEGT. The CDR3 contains 15 residues. V was trimmed by 6 bases and J by 4 bases, leaving 19 bases between them. DNA of the CDR3: TGTGCCAGCAGGCCTGCCACAGGGGGGGCTTACGAGCAGTACTTC. Encoded protein: CASRPATGGAYEQYF.

This clone occurred a few times. The chain employs TRBV6-1 and TRBJ1-1, with D unresolved. The CDR3 is made up of 16 amino acids. The germline V gene encodes CDR1 MNHNS and CDR2 SASEGT. Trimming removed 0 bases from V and 0 bases from J, with 11 bases in between. CDR3 sequence (DNA): TGTGCCAGCAGTGAAGCGCTTGGCGGATTGAACACTGAAGCTTTCTTT. It codes for CASSEALGGLNTEAFF.